The clone carrying this TCR beta chain was picked up many times. The ends were cut back, 5 bases at V and 8 bases at J, with 15 bases in the middle. This CDR3 is 13 amino acids long. The germline CDR1 and CDR2 sequences are SEHNR and FQNEAQ (reference sequence). TCRdb processed the 5' RACE reads anew with MiXCR; each CDR3 protein has one entry. Altogether more than 60,000 distinct CDR3 sequences are present, under 8.5% being singletons, with the ten largest covering roughly 7.1%. This sample was taken from a study of spatial heterogeneity in lung cancer. The time point denotes: sample taken at primary tumor resection.

This receptor was taken from a male donor with early-stage non-small cell lung cancer. The chain employs TRBV7-9 and TRBJ1-1; possibly TRBD1 for D (5 bases). The material sequenced was PBMCs, taken at surgery. CDR3 coding DNA: TGTGCCAGCAGCCTATCAGGGTCCCGCGAAGCTTTCTTT. It encodes CASSLSGSREAFF.